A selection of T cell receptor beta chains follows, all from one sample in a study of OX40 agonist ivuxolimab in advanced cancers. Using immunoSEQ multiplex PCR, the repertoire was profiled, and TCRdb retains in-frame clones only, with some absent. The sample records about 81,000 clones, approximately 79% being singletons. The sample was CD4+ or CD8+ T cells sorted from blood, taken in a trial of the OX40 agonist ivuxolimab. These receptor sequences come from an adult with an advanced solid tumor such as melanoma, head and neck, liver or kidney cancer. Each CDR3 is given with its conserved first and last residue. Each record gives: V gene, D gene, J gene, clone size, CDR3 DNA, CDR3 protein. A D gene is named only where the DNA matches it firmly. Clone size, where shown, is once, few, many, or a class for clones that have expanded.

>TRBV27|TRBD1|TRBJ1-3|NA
TGTGCCAGCAGTGTACAGGGGTCTGGAAACACCATATATTTT
CASSVQGSGNTIYF
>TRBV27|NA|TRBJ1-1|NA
TGTGCCAGTATCAGGGGTCCCACTTACACTGAAGCTTTCTTT
CASIRGPTYTEAFF
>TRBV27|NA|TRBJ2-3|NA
TGTGCCAGCAGTTTAAGGGGGGGGTACACAGATACGCAGTATTTT
CASSLRGGYTDTQYF
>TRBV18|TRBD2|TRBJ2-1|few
TGTGCCAGCTCACCATCGCGGGAGGGCTACAATGAGCAGTTCTTC
CASSPSREGYNEQFF
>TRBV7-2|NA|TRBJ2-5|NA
TGTGCCAGCAGCTTAGGAGGTCGGGAGACCCAGTACTTC
CASSLGGRETQYF
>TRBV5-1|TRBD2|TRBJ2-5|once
TGCGCCAGCACCCCTGGCGGGGGGGTCGAGACCCAGTACTTC
CASTPGGGVETQYF
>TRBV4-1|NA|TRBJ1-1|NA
TGCGCCAGCAGCCAAGAGCTTCCGCGGGGGAGAACTGAAGCTTTCTTT
CASSQELPRGRTEAFF
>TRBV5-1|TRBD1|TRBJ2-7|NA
TGCGCCAGCAGCGACAGACAGGGAGCCCGCTACGAGCAGTACTTC
CASSDRQGARYEQYF
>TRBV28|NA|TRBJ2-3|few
TGTGCCAGCAGTTCCCTGGGGCGGACTAGCACAGATACGCAGTATTTT
CASSSLGRTSTDTQYF
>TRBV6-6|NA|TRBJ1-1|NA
TGTGCCAGCAGCCCAGGACAGCATCTGAACACTGAAGCTTTCTTT
CASSPGQHLNTEAFF
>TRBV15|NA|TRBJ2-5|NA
TGTGCCACCAGCAGAGGCCCTGTACTGATGGAGACCCAGTACTTC
CATSRGPVLMETQYF
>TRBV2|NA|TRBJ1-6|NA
TGTGCCAGCAACTCCAATTTTAGGGCACCCCTCCACTTT
CASNSNFRAPLHF
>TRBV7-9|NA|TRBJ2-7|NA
TGTGCCAGCAGCCGGGGAGGGCAGGGGTACGAGCAGTACTTC
CASSRGGQGYEQYF
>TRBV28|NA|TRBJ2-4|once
TGTGCCAGCAGTGTCACCTCTCTAGCCAAAAACATTCAGTACTTC
CASSVTSLAKNIQYF
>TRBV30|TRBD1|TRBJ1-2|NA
TGTGCCTCTTTCTTGAGGCAGGGGGCCTATGGCTACACCTTC
CASFLRQGAYGYTF
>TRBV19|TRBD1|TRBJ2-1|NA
TGTGCCAGTAACTTGGACAGGGGGCGGTTCTTC
CASNLDRGRFF
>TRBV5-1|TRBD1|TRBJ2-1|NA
TGCGCCAGCAGCTTCGGACAGGGACCCTCCAATGAGCAGTTCTTC
CASSFGQGPSNEQFF
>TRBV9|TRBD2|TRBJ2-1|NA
TGTGCCAGCAGCGCCCCCCTTTGGGGTAGCGGGAGGGACTACAATGAGCAGTTCTTC
CASSAPLWGSGRDYNEQFF
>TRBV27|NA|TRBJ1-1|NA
TGTGCCAGCAGTTTAACTTATACCCGAGACAAGAACACTGAAGCTTTCTTT
CASSLTYTRDKNTEAFF
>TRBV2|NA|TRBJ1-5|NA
TGTGCCAGCAGTACGGAGTACAATAAGAGCAATCAGCCCCAGCATTTT
CASSTEYNKSNQPQHF
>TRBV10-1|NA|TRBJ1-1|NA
TGCGCCAGCAGCCACGACACCACTGAAGCTTTCTTT
CASSHDTTEAFF
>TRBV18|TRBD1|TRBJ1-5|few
TGTGCCAGCTCACGGGACAGGCTTAATCAGCCCCAGCATTTT
CASSRDRLNQPQHF
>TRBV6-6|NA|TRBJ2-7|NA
TGTGCCAGCAGATCCAGGCCGGGGGTCTCCTACGAGCAGTACTTC
CASRSRPGVSYEQYF
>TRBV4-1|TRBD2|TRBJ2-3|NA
TGCGCCAGCAGCCAAGATCCAGCGGGGAGCACAGATACGCAGTATTTT
CASSQDPAGSTDTQYF
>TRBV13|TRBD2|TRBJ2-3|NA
TGTGCCAGCAGCCCAAGGACTAGTTTTAGCACAGATACGCAGTATTTT
CASSPRTSFSTDTQYF
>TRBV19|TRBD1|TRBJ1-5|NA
TGTGCCAGTAGTACCCCGGGACAGTATCAGCCCCAGCATTTT
CASSTPGQYQPQHF
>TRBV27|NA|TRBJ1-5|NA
TGTGCCAGCAGTTTATACAACCAGAATCAGCCCCAGCATTTT
CASSLYNQNQPQHF
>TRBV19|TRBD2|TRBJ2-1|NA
TGTGCCAGTAGTGTGGACCAGGGACTAGCGGGGGGGCTGAATGAGCAGTTCTTC
CASSVDQGLAGGLNEQFF
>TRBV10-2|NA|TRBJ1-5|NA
TGCGCCAGCAGTGAGCCCGGACGCAATCAGCCCCAGCATTTT
CASSEPGRNQPQHF
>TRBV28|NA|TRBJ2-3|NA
TGTGCCAGCAGTTCCTCCCGAGGGGCCCACCTTCGAGATACGCAGTATTTT
CASSSSRGAHLRDTQYF
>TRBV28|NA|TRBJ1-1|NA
TGTGCCAGCAGTTTTTCGACTAAGCGTGGCACTGAAGCTTTCTTT
CASSFSTKRGTEAFF
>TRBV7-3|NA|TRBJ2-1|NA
TGTGCCAGCAGCCTGCTCGGCGGATCCGGGCAGTTCTTC
CASSLLGGSGQFF
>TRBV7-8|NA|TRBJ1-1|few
TGTGCCAGCAGCTTATGGGCAGGGGATAGAGGTGAAGCTTTCTTT
CASSLWAGDRGEAFF
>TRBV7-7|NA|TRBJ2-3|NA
TGTGCCAGCAGCCCCCTAGGCCCAGATACGCAGTATTTT
CASSPLGPDTQYF
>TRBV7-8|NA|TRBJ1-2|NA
TGTGCCAGCAGCCCCACTCAGCCTTATGGCTACACCTTC
CASSPTQPYGYTF
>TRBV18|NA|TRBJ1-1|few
TGTGCCAGCTCACCAGTGGCTATTGAAGCTTTCTTT
CASSPVAIEAFF
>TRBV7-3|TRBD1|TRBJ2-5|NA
TGTGCCAGCAGCTCGACAGGGGGCCGGGAGACCCAGTACTTC
CASSSTGGRETQYF
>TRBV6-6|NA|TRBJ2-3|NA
TGTGCCAGCAGTCCTTCGACGAGGGTGGTTGGAGATACGCAGTATTTT
CASSPSTRVVGDTQYF
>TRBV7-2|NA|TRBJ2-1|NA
TGTGCCAGCAGTCCCGTAAGGGGCAGGGCGCTGAATGAGCAGTTCTTC
CASSPVRGRALNEQFF
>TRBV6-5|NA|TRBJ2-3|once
TGTGCCAGCAGTTACTCCACCTTGGATACGCAGTATTTT
CASSYSTLDTQYF
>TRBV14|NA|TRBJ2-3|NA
TGTGCCAGCAGCCAAGGGGCGGGCTATGGTACGCAGTATTTT
CASSQGAGYGTQYF
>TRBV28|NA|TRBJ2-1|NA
TGTGCCAGCAGTTTCGGTGTGAGCAATGAGCAGTTCTTC
CASSFGVSNEQFF
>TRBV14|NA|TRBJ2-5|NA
TGTGCCAGCAGCTCGGACGGTGGCCAAGAGACCCAGTACTTC
CASSSDGGQETQYF
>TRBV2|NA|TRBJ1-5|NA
TGTGCCAGCAGTCCCAGCGGGGGAAGTAATCAGCCCCAGCATTTT
CASSPSGGSNQPQHF
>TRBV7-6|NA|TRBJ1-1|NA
TGTGCCAGCAGCTTAGCGTCCGGGAACACTGAAGCTTTCTTT
CASSLASGNTEAFF
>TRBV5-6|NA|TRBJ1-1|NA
TGTGCCAGCAGCCTGTGGGACACTGAAGCTTTCTTT
CASSLWDTEAFF
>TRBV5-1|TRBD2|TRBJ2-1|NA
TGCGCCAGCAGCTCCTCGGGAGGGGACTACAATGAGCAGTTCTTC
CASSSSGGDYNEQFF
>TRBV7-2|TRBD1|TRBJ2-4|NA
TGTGCCAGCAGCTTAGAAGGGGGCTCGGTAAACATTCAGTACTTC
CASSLEGGSVNIQYF
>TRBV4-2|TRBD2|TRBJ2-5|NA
TGTGCCAGCAGCCCCGACCTACTAGCGGGGGACTTGGAGACCCAGTACTTC
CASSPDLLAGDLETQYF
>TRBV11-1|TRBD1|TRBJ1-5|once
TGTGCCAGCAGCTTAGAGCCAGACAGGGCGGCTCAGCCCCAGCATTTT
CASSLEPDRAAQPQHF
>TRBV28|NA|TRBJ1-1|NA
TGTGCCAGCATCTGGGCCCTCGGGGGTTTGGAAGCTTTCTTT
CASIWALGGLEAFF
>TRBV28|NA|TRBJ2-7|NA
TGTGCCAGCGGCCGGCCAGGGATATCCTACGAGCAGTACTTC
CASGRPGISYEQYF
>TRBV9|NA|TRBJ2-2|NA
TGTGCCAGCAGCCCCCGAGCCTTGGGCGTGGGCGGCGGGGAGCTGTTTTTT
CASSPRALGVGGGELFF
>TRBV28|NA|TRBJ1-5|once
TGTGCCAGCAGTTTTCTAAGGTACAGTGCCAATCAGCCCCAGCATTTT
CASSFLRYSANQPQHF
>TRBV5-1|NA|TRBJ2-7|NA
TGCGCCAGCAGCTTTAACGGCTACGAGCAGTACTTC
CASSFNGYEQYF
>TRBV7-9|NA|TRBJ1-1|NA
TGTGCCAGCAGCCCAGAAGGTTTGGAGAACACTGAAGCTTTCTTT
CASSPEGLENTEAFF
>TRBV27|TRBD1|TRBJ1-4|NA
TGTGCCAGCAGTTTGAACAGGGGGCGCAGACTGTTTTTT
CASSLNRGRRLFF
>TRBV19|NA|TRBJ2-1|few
TGTGCCAGTAGCGCGAGGAGGAGGTCCTACAATGAGCAGTTCTTC
CASSARRRSYNEQFF
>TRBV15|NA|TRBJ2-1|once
TGTGCCACCAGCAGAGGGGGCGGGCGCCCTAGGAATGAGCAGTTCTTC
CATSRGGGRPRNEQFF
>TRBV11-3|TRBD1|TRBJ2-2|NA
TGTGCCAGCAGCTTGGGGACGACAGGGTCCGGGGAGCTGTTTTTT
CASSLGTTGSGELFF